This T cell receptor beta chain was recovered during a study of blood T cell repertoires in COVID-19. While infection was still active, Seattle patients were enrolled and then followed longitudinally. The trim removed 7 bases at V and 5 bases at J, leaving 6 bases unmatched. CDR1 is SGHRS, CDR2 YFSETQ, per germline. This CDR3 has 14 amino acids. The data were produced by immunoSEQ multiplex PCR, yet TCRdb's version contains in-frame clones alone and is incomplete. The data show approximately 210,000 clones, roughly 94% seen once. The sample taken for sequencing was peripheral blood. The rearrangement joins TRBV5-1 to TRBJ2-5, with 12 bases matching TRBD1. The clonotype originates from a man aged 25 to 45 with COVID-19, enrolled during active disease. The CDR3 nucleotides are TGCGCCAGCGGGGGGACAGGGGGCATGGAGACCCAGTACTTC. Its protein is CASGGTGGMETQYF.